This T cell receptor (beta chain) was obtained from a study of cytomegalovirus exposure and HLA in healthy donors. The CDR3 runs to 18 residues. The germline V gene has CDR1 MGHRA and CDR2 YSYEKL. Losses at the gene ends were 3 bases for V and 6 bases for J; bases not matched to a gene: 10. As concerns this clone: Its matching antigen is unknown. The sample has other DNA sequences that encode this CDR3 too.

Findings and limits, study-wide: Earlier analysis found most TCR beta V segments productive about 87% or about 30% of the time. With further analysis later on, most CMV-associated TCR beta chains appeared HLA-restricted.

PCR employed 60 Vbeta and 13 Jbeta primers. Sequencing used immunoSEQ multiplex PCR; TCRdb keeps in-frame clones, though not all of them. Of around 200,000 clones listed, roughly three quarters were seen once; the top ten hold less than 2%. The rearrangement joins TRBV4-1 to TRBJ2-3; 15 positions agree with TRBD2. The clonotype was recovered from a man between 50 and 59 years old in good health and CMV-seronegative. What was sequenced was PBMCs. CDR3 sequence reads: CASSQGPGLAGGRDTQYF. The CDR3 DNA sequence: TGCGCCAGCAGCCAGGGTCCAGGACTAGCGGGAGGGCGGGATACGCAGTATTTT.